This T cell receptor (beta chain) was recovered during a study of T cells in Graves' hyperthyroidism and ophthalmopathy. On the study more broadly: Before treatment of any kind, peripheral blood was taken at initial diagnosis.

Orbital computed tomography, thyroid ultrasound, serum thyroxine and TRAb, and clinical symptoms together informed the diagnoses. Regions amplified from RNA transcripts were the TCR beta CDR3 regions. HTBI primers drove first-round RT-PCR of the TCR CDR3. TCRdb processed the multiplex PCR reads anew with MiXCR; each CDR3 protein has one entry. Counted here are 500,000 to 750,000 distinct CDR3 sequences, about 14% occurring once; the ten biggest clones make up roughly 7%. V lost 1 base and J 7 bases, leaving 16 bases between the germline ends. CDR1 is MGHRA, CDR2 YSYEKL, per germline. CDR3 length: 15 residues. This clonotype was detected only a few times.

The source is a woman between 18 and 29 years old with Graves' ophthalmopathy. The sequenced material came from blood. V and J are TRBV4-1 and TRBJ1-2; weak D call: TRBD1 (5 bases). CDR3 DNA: TGCGCCAGCAGCCAAGTGAACGTAGGGACTGCTGGCTACACCTTC. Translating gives CASSQVNVGTAGYTF.